This T cell receptor beta chain was observed in a study of Ad26.COV2.S vaccination and SARS-CoV-2 variants. Study as a whole: Enrolled in COV1001, the donor was in the Ad26.COV2.S trial arm, which received the vaccine. Whole-study findings and limits: The TCR-based breadth and depth measures might underestimate overall T cell responses. Vaccine recipients posted higher spike-specific TCR breadth than their placebo counterparts.

In regard to this clone: What it binds is not known.

The data were produced by immunoSEQ multiplex PCR, yet TCRdb's version contains in-frame clones alone and is incomplete. Of around 450,000 clones in the sample, 70% to 90% are singletons; the top ten hold 1.7%. The treatment denotes: some 20 received Ad26.COV2.S at low or high dose, single or two shots; roughly five received placebo; per-sample allocation not given. Specimens were obtained on day 63 following the first vaccine or placebo injection. Trimming cost V 2 bases and J 7 bases; bases outside gene matches: 3. The CDR3 has 15 residues. Germline lookup yields CDR1 MNHEY and CDR2 SVGAGI. Specimen: peripheral blood, collected in a trial of Ad26.COV2.S vaccine versus placebo. The TCR comes from a person between 18 and 60 years old who received the Ad26.COV2.S COVID-19 vaccine or a placebo. The chain employs TRBV6-5 and TRBJ2-7; 15 bases fit TRBD2. The CDR3 DNA reads as TGTGCCAGCAGTTACCGGACTAGCGGGAGGGGGGAGCAGTACTTC. Its protein is CASSYRTSGRGEQYF.